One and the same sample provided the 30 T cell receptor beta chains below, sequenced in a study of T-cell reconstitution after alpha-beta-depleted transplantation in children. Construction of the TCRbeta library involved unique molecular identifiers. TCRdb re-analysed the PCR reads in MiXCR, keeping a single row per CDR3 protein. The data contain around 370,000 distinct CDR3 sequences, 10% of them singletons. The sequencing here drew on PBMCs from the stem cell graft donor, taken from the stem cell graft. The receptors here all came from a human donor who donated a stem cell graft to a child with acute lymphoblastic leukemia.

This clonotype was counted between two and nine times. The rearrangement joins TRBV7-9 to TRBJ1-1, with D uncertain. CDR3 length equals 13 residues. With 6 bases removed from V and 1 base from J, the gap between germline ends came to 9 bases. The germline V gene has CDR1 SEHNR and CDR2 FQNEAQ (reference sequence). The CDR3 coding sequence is TGTGCCAGCAGACATGACGGGAACACTGAAGCTTTCTTT. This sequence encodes CASRHDGNTEAFF. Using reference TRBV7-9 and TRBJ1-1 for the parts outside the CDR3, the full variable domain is DTGVSQNPRHKITKRGQNVTFRCDPISEHNRLYWYRQTLGQGPEFLTYFQNEAQLEKSRLLSDRFSAERPKGSFSTLEIQRTEQGDSAMYLCASRHDGNTEAFFGQGTRLTVV.

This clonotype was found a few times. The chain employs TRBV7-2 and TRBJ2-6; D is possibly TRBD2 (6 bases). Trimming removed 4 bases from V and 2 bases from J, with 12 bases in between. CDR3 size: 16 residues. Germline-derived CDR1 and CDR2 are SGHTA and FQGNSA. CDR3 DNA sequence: TGTGCCAGCAGCTCTAACGCGGGAACTGGGGCCAACGTCCTGACTTTC. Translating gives CASSSNAGTGANVLTF. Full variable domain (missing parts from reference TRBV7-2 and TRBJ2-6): GAGVSQSPSNKVTEKGKDVELRCDPISGHTALYWYRQSLGQGLEFLIYFQGNSAPDKSGLPSDRFSAERTGGSVSTLTIQRTQQEDSAVYLCASSSNAGTGANVLTFGAGSRLTVL.

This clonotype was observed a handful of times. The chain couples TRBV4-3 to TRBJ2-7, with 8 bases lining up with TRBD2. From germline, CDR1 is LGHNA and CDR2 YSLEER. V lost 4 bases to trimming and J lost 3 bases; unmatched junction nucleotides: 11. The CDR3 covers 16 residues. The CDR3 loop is CASSPGVIAGHYEQYF. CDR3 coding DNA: TGCGCCAGCAGCCCCGGGGTGATAGCGGGGCACTACGAGCAGTACTTC.

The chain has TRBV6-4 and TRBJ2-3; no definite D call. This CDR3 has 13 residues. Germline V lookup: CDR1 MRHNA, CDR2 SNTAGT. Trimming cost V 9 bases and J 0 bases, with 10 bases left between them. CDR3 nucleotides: TGTGCCAGTCTTACCCAAAGCACAGATACGCAGTATTTT. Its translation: CASLTQSTDTQYF.

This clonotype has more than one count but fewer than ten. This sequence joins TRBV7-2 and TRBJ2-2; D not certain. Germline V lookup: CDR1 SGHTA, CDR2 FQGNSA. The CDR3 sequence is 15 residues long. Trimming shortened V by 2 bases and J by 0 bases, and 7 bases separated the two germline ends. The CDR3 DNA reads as TGTGCCAGCAGCTTATTACAGACGAACACCGGGGAGCTGTTTTTT. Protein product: CASSLLQTNTGELFF.

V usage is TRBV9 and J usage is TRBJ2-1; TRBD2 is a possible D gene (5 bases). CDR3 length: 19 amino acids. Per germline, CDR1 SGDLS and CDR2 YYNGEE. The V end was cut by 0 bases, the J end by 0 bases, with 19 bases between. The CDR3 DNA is TGTGCCAGCAGCGTAGACCCGATGGCGGGCCTGAGCTCCTACAATGAGCAGTTCTTC. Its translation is CASSVDPMAGLSSYNEQFF.

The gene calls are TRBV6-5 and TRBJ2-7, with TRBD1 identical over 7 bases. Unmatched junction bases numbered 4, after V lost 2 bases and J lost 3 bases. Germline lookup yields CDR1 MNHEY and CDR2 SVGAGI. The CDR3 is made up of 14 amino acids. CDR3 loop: CASSYGTEFYEQYF. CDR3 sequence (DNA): TGTGCCAGCAGTTACGGGACAGAGTTCTACGAGCAGTACTTC.

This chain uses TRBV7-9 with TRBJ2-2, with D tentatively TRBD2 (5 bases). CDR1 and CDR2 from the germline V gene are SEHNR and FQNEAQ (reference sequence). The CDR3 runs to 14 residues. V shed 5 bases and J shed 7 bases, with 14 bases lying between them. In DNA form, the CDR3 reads TGTGCCAGCAGCCTGGAGGTATCAGGCGGGGAGCTGTTTTTT. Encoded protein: CASSLEVSGGELFF.

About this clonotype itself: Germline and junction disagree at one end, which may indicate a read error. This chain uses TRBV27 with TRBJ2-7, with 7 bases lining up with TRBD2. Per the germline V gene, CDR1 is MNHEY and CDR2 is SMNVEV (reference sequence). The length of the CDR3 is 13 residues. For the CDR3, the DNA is TGTGCCAGCAGCCAGCGGGAACGCTACCAGCAGTACTTC. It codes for CASSQRERYQQYF.

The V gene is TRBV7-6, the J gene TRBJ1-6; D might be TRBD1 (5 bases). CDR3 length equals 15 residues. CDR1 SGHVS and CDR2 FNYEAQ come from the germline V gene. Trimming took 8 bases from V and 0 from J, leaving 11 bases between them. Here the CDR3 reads CASADSGSYNSPLHF. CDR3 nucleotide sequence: TGTGCCAGCGCTGACAGTGGCTCCTATAATTCACCCCTCCACTTT.

For the CDR3, the DNA is TGCAGTGCTAGAGATGGACGGGGTAGCTACAATGAGCAGTTCTTC. It codes for CSARDGRGSYNEQFF. This chain links TRBV20-1 with TRBJ2-1; the D gene is possibly TRBD2 (5 bases). Germline V lookup: CDR1 DFQATT, CDR2 SNEGSKA (reference sequence). Trimming cost V 0 bases and J 3 bases, with 12 bases left between them. The CDR3 length is 15 residues.

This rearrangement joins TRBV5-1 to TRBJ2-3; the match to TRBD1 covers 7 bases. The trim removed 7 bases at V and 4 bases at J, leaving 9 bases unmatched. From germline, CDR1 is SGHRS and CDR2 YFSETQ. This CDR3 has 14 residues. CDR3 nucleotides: TGCGCCAGCCGCATTACAGGGGCCCCAGATACGCAGTATTTT. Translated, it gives CASRITGAPDTQYF. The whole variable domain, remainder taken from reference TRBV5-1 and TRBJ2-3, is KAGVTQTPRYLIKTRGQQVTLSCSPISGHRSVSWYQQTPGQGLQFLFEYFSETQRNKGNFPGRFSGRQFSNSRSEMNVSTLELGDSALYLCASRITGAPDTQYFGPGTRLTVL.

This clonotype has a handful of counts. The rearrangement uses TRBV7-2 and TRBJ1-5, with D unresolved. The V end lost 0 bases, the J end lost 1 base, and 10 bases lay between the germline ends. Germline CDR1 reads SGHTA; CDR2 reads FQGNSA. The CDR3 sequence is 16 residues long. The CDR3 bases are TGTGCCAGCAGCTTAGCTCGGTGGGGAAGCAATCAGCCCCAGCATTTT. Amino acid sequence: CASSLARWGSNQPQHF.

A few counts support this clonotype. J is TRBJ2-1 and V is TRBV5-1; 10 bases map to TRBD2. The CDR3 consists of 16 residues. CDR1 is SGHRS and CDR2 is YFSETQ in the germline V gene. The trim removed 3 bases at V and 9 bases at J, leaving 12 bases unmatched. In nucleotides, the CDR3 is TGCGCCAGCAGCTCCGCTAGCGGGAGAAGAAGTAGTGAGCAGTTCTTC. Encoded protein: CASSSASGRRSSEQFF.

The DNA for the CDR3 is TGTGCCAGCAGCTACCGCGGGAGGCCGGGGTACAATGAGCAGTTCTTC. Its protein is CASSYRGRPGYNEQFF. This chain connects TRBV7-3 to TRBJ2-1; 8 nucleotides agree with TRBD2. Germline lookup yields CDR1 SGHTA and CDR2 FQGTGA. The V and J ends lost 4 bases and 4 bases, in that order; junction bases with no gene match: 9. This CDR3 has 16 amino acids.

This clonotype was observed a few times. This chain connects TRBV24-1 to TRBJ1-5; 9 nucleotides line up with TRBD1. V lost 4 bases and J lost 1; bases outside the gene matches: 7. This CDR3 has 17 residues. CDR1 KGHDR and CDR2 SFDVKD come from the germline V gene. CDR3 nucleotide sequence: TGTGCCACCAGTGACTCCGCGACAGGGGGGAGCAATCAGCCCCAGCATTTT. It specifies CATSDSATGGSNQPQHF.

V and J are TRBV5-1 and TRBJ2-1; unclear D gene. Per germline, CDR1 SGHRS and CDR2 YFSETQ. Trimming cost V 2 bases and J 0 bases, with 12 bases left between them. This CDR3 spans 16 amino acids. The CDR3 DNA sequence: TGCGCCAGCAGCTTAACGGGCCGGAACTCCTACAATGAGCAGTTCTTC. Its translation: CASSLTGRNSYNEQFF.

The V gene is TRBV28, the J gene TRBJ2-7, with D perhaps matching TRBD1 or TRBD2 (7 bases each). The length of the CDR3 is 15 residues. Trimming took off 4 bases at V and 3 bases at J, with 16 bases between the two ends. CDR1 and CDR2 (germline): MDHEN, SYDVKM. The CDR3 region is CASSSPSGGVYEQYF. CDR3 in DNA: TGTGCCAGCAGTTCACCTTCAGGGGGGGTCTACGAGCAGTACTTC.

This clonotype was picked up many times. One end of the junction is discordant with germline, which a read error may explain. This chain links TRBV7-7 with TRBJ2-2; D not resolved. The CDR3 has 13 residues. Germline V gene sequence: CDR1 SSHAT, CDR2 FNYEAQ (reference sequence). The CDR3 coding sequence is TGTGCTAGCAGCACCACAGACACCGGGGAGCTGTTTTTT. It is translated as CASSTTDTGELFF.

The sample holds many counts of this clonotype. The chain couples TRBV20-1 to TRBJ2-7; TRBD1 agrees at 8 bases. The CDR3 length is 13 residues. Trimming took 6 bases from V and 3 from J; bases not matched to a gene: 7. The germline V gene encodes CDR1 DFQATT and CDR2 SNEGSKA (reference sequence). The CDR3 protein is CSAAGGGVYEQYF. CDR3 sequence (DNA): TGCAGTGCGGCAGGGGGCGGCGTCTACGAGCAGTACTTC.

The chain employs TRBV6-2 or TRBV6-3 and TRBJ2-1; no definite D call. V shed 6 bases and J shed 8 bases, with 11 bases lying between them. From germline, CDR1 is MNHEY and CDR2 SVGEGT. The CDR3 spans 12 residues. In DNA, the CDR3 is TGTGCCAGCAGAAGTAGAATATATGAGCAGTTCTTC. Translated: CASRSRIYEQFF.

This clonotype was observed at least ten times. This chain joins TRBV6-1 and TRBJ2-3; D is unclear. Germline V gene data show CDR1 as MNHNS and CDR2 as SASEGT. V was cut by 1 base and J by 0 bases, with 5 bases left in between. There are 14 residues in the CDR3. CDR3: CASSEDVSTDTQYF. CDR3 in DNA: TGTGCCAGCAGTGAAGATGTTAGCACAGATACGCAGTATTTT.

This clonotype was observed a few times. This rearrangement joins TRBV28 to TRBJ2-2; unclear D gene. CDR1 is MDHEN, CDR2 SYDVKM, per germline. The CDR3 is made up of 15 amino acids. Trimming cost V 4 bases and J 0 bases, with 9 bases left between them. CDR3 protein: CASSSAGPNTGELFF. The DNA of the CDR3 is TGTGCCAGCAGTTCCGCAGGCCCGAACACCGGGGAGCTGTTTTTT.

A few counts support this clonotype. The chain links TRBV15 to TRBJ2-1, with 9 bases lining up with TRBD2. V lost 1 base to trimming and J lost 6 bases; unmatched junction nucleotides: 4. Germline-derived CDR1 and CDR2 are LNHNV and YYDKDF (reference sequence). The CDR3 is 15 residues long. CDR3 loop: CATSRGGRAINEQFF. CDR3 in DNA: TGTGCCACCAGCAGAGGCGGGAGGGCTATCAATGAGCAGTTCTTC. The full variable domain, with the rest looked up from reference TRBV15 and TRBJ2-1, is DAMVIQNPRYQVTQFGKPVTLSCSQTLNHNVMYWYQQKSSQAPKLLFHYYDKDFNNEADTPDNFQSRRPNTSFCFLDIRSPGLGDTAMYLCATSRGGRAINEQFFGPGTRLTVL.

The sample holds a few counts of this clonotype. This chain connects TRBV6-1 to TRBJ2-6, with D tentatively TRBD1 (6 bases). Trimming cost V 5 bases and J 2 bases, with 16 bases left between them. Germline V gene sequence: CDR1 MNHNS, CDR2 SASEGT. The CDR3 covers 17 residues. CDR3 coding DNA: TGTGCCAGCAGTACCGGGACAAATCGACCTGGGGCCAACGTCCTGACTTTC. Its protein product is CASSTGTNRPGANVLTF.

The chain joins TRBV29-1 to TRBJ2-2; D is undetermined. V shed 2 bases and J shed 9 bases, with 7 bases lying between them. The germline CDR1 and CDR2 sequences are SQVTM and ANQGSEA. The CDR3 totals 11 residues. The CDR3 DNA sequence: TGCAGCGTTGAATTAAGTAGGGAGCTGTTTTTT. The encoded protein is CSVELSRELFF.

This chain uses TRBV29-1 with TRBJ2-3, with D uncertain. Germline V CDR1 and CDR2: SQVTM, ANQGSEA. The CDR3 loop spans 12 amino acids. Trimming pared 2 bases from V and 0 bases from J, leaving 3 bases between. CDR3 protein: CSVEFSTDTQYF. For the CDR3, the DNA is TGCAGCGTTGAATTCAGCACAGATACGCAGTATTTT.

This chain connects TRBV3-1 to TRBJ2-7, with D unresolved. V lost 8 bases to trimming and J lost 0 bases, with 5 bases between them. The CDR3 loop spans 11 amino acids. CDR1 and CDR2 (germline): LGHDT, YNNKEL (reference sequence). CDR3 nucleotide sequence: TGTGCCAGCGAGGCCTCCTACGAGCAGTACTTC. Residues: CASEASYEQYF.

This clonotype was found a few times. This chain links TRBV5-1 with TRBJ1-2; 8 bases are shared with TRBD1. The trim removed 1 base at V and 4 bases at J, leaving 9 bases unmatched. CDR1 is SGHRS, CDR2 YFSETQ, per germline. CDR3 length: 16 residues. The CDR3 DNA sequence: TGCGCCAGCAGCTTGACTACGACAGGGGACTTCTATGGCTACACCTTC. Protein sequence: CASSLTTTGDFYGYTF.

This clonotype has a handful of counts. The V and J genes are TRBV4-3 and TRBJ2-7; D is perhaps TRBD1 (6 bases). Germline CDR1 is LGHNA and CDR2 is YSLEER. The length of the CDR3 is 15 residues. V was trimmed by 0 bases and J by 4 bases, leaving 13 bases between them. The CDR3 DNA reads TGCGCCAGCAGCCAAGATAGGGACACCCTTTACGAGCAGTACTTC. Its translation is CASSQDRDTLYEQYF.